The present T cell receptor beta chain was sequenced within a study of blood T cell repertoires in COVID-19. For the study at large: Sources were T cells, B-cell-depleted T cells, or PBMCs; the material itself was cDNA or gDNA.

V dropped 5 bases and J dropped 4; count of bases not matched to a gene: 9. The CDR3 totals 15 residues. Germline V gives CDR1 SEHNR, CDR2 FQNEAQ (reference sequence). Under the authors' procedure: Researchers report that nucleated cell counts were estimated from reference gene primer amplification. Sequencing was performed with immunoSEQ multiplex PCR; in TCRdb, only in-frame clones are kept and a portion is missing. D and trimming were read from the DNA, whereas the V and J calls and clone size are those reported in that table. The sample holds over 55,000 clones, roughly 80% seen once. This receptor was identified in a woman aged 60-75 years with acute or convalescent COVID-19. Sequencing used peripheral blood. The rearrangement joins TRBV7-9 to TRBJ2-3, with 7 positions matching TRBD1. The CDR3 loop reads CASSEKTGWSDTQYF. The CDR3 DNA sequence: TGTGCCAGCAGCGAGAAGACAGGGTGGTCAGATACGCAGTATTTT.